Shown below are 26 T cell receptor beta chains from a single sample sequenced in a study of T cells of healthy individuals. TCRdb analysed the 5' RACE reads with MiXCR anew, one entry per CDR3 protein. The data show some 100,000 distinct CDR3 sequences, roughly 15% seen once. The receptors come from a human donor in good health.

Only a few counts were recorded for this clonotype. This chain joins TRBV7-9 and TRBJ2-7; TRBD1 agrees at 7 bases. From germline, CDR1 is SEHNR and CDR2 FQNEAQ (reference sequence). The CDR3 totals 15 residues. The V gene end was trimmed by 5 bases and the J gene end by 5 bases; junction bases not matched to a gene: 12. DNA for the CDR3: TGTGCCAGCAGCCTACCGGGACAGAAAAGGAACGAGCAGTACTTC. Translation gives CASSLPGQKRNEQYF.

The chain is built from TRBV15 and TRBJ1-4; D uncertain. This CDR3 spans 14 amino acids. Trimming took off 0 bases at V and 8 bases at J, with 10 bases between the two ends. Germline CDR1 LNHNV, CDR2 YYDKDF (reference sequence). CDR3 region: CATSREYQREKLFF. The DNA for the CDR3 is TGTGCCACCAGCAGAGAGTACCAGAGGGAAAAACTGTTTTTT.

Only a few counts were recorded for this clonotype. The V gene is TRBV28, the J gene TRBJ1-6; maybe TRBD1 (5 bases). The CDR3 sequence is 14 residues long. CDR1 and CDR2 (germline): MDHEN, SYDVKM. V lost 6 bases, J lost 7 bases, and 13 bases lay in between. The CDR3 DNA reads TGTGCCAGCAGCCTGGGACCGATCAATTCACCCCTCCACTTT. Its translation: CASSLGPINSPLHF.

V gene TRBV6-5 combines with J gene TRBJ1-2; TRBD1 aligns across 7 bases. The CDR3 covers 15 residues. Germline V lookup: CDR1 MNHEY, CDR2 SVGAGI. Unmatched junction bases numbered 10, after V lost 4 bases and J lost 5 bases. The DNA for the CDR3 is TGTGCCAGCAGTTTTACCGGACAGGACTATTATGGCTACACCTTC. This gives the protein CASSFTGQDYYGYTF.

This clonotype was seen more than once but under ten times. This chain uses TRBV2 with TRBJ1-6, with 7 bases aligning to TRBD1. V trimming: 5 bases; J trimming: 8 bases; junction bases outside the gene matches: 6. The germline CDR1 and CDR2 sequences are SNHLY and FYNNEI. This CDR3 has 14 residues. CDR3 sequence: CASSQQGTHSPLHF. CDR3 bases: TGTGCCAGCAGTCAACAGGGGACGCATTCACCCCTCCACTTT.

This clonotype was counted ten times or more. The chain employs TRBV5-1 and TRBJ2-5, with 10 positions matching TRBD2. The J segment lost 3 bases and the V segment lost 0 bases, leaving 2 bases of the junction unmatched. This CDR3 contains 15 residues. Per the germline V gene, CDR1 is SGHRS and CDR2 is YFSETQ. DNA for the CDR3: TGCGCCAGCAGCTTGGCCGGGACTAGCGAAGAGACCCAGTACTTC. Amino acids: CASSLAGTSEETQYF.

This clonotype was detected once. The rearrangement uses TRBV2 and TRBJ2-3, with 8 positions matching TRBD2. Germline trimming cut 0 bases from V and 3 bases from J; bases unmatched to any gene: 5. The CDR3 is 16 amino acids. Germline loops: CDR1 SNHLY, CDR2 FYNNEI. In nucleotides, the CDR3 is TGTGCCAGCAGTGAAGCGCTTACGGGGGGGACAGATACGCAGTATTTT. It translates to CASSEALTGGTDTQYF.

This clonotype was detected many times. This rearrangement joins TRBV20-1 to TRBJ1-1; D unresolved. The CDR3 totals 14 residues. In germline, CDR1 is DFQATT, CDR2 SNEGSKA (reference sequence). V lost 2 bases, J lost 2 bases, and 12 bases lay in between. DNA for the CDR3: TGCAGTGCTAGATTCACGCTTGTTAACACTGAAGCTTTCTTT. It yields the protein CSARFTLVNTEAFF.

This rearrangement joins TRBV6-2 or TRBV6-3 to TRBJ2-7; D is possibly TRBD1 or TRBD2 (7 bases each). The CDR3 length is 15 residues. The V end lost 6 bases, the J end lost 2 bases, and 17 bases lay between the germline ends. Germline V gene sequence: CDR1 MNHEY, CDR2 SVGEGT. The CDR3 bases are TGTGCCAGCAGGTCCGGGGGGACAGCTACCTACGAGCAGTACTTC. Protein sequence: CASRSGGTATYEQYF.

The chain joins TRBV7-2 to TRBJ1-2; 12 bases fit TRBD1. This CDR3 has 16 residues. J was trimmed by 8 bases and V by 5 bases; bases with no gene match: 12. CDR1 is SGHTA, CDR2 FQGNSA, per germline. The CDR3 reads CASSTHPGQGAEGYTF. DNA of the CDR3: TGTGCCAGCAGCACCCATCCGGGACAGGGGGCGGAGGGCTACACCTTC.

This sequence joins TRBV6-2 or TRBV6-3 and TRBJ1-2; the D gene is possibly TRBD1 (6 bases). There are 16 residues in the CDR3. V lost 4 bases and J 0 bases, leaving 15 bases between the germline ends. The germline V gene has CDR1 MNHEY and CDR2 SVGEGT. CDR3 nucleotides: TGTGCCAGCAGTTGGGACACCGAGAAAGCTAACTATGGCTACACCTTC. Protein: CASSWDTEKANYGYTF.

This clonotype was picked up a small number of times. The CDR3 DNA is TGTGCCAGCAGCCAAGAAGGACTAGCGGGGGGGCTCCACGAGCAGTACTTC. Translating gives CASSQEGLAGGLHEQYF. The chain carries TRBV4-2 and TRBJ2-7; 15 bases map to TRBD2. The CDR3 length is 17 residues. Germline CDR1 and CDR2: LGHNA and YNFKEQ. V lost 0 bases and J lost 5; bases outside the gene matches: 5.

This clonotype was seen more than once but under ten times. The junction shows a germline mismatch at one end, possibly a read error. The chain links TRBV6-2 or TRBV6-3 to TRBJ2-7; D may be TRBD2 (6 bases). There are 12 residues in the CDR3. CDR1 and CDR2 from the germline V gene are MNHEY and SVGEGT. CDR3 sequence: CASSGPGRNWHF. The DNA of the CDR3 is TGTGCCAGCAGTGGGCCGGGGAGGAACTGGCACTTC.

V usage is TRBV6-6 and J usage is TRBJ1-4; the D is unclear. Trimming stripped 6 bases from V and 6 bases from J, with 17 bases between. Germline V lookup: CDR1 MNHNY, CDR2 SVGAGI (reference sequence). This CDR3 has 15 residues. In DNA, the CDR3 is TGTGCCAGCAGCTCCACCTTTGACTGGGATGAAAAACTGTTTTTT. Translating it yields CASSSTFDWDEKLFF.

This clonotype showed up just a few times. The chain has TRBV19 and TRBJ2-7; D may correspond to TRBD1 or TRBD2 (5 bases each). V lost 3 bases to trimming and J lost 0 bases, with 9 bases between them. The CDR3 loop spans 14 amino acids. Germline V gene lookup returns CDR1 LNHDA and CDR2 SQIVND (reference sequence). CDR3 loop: CASSMIGASYEQYF. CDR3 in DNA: TGTGCCAGTAGTATGATCGGGGCCTCCTACGAGCAGTACTTC. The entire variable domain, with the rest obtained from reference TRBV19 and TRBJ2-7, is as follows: DGGITQSPKYLFRKEGQNVTLSCEQNLNHDAMYWYRQDPGQGLRLIYYSQIVNDFQKGDIAEGYSVSREKKESFPLTVTSAQKNPTAFYLCASSMIGASYEQYFGPGTRLTVT.

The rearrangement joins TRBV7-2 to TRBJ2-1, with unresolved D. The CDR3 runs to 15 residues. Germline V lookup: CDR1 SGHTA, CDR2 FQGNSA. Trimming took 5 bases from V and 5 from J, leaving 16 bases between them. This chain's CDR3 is CASSLAGISDNEQFF. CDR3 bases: TGTGCCAGCAGCCTGGCAGGCATATCGGACAATGAGCAGTTCTTC.

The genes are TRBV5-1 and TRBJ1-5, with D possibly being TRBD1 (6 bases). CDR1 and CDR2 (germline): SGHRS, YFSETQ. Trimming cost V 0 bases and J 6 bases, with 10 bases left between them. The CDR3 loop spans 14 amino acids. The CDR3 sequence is CASSLALGGQPQHF. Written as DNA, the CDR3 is TGCGCCAGCAGCTTGGCCTTAGGGGGTCAGCCCCAGCATTTT.

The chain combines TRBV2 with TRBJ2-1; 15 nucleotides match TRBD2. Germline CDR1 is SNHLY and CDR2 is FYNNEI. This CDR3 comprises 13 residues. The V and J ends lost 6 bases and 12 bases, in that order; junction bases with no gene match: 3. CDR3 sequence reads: CASRGTSGGPQFF. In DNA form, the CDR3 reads TGTGCCAGCAGAGGGACTAGCGGGGGGCCGCAGTTCTTC.

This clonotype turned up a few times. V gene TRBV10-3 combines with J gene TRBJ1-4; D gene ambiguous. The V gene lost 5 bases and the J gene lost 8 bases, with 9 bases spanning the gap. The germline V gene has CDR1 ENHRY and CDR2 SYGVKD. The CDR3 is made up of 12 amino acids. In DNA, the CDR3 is TGTGCCATCAGTATAGGCGGCGAAAAACTGTTTTTT. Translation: CAISIGGEKLFF.

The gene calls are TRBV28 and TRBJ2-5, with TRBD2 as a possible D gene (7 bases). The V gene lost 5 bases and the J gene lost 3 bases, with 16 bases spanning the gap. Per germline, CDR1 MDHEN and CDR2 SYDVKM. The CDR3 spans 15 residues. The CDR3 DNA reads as TGTGCCAGCAGTGGGGGGGGCGGCCGGGAAGAGACCCAGTACTTC. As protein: CASSGGGGREETQYF.

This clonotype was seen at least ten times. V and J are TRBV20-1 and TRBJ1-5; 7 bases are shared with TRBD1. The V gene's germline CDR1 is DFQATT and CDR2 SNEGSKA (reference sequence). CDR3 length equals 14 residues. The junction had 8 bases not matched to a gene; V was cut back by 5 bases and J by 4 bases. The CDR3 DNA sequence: TGCAGTGCTGGATCCGGGACAGAAAATCAGCCCCAGCATTTT. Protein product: CSAGSGTENQPQHF.

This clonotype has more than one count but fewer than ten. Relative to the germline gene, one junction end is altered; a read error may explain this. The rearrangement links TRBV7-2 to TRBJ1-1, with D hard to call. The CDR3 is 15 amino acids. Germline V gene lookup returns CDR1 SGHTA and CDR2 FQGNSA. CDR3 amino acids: CASSLAGLSNTEAFF. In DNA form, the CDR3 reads TGTGCCAGCAGCCTAGCAGGCCTATCGAACACTGAAGCTTTCTTT. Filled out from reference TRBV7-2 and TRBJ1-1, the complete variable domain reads GAGVSQSPSNKVTEKGKDVELRCDPISGHTALYWYRQSLGQGLEFLIYFQGNSAPDKSGLPSDRFSAERTGGSVSTLTIQRTQQEDSAVYLCASSLAGLSNTEAFFGQGTRLTVV.

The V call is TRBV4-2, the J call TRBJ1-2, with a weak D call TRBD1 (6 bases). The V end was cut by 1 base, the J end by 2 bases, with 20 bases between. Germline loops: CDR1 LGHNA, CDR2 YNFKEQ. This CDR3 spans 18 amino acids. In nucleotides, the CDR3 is TGTGCCAGCAGCCAAGTTAACGGCCGGGACACACTAAACTATGGCTACACCTTC. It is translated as CASSQVNGRDTLNYGYTF.

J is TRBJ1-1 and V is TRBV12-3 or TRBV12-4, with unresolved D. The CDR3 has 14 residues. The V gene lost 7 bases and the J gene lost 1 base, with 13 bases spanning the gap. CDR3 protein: CASNLEGTNTEAFF. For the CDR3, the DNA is TGTGCCAGCAACCTAGAGGGAACGAACACTGAAGCTTTCTTT.

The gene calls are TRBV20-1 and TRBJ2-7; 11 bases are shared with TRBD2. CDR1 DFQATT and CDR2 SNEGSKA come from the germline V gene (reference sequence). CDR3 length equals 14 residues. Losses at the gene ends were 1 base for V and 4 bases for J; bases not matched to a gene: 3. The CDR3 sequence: CSARGGLAEYEQYF. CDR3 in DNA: TGCAGTGCTAGAGGGGGACTAGCGGAATACGAGCAGTACTTC.

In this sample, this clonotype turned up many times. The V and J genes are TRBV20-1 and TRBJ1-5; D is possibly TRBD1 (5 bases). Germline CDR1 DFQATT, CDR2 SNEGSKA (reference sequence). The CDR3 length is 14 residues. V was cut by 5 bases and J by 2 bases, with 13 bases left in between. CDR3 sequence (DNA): TGCAGTGCTCAGCGGGGGGGAGGCAATCAGCCCCAGCATTTT. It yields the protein CSAQRGGGNQPQHF.